The clone carrying this T cell receptor beta chain was detected a few times. TCRdb passed the RACE reads through MiXCR, listing each CDR3 protein once. The table shows approximately 80,000 distinct CDR3 sequences, with under 14% occurring only once. The time point was: patch test 3, about 24 weeks after DPC sensitization. Documented treatment: therapeutic diphenylcyclopropenone sensitization with weekly scalp DPC. The study enrolled 18 to 70-year-old alopecia patients suitable for DPC. This entry comes from a study of human T cells and chemical hapten exposure. Study-wide context: Slight volume differences across pooled libraries mainly accounted for varying per-sample TCR yields.

There are 16 residues in the CDR3. After removal of 4 bases from V and 7 bases from J, the junction contained 10 bases not matched to a gene. The receptor's source is a woman in her fifties or sixties with alopecia areata. Some clones in this sample may be carry-over from other donors' samples. The chain employs TRBV12-3 or TRBV12-4 and TRBJ2-2, with 9 bases lining up with TRBD2. Sequencing used whole blood, obtained in connection with sensitization to the hapten diphenylcyclopropenone (DPC). The CDR3 DNA reads as TGTGCCAGCAGTTCGATTAGCGGGAGTGGTAACGGGGAGCTGTTTTTT. It encodes CASSSISGSGNGELFF.